This T cell receptor (beta chain) was captured in a study of shared T cell receptors in the human thymus. Using immunoSEQ multiplex PCR, the repertoire was profiled, and TCRdb retains in-frame clones only, with some absent. Among roughly 410,000 clones listed, 95% were seen once. Trimming took 0 bases from V and 0 from J, leaving 9 bases between them. The germline V gene has CDR1 SGHTS and CDR2 YDEGEE. The CDR3 extends over 16 amino acids. Sequencing input: thymocytes. V and J are TRBV5-8 and TRBJ2-2; no clear D gene. The TCR sequence derives from a human donor. The CDR3 loop reads CASSLGYSANTGELFF. The CDR3 DNA is TGTGCCAGCAGCTTGGGGTACAGTGCGAACACCGGGGAGCTGTTTTTT.